This record concerns one T cell receptor (beta chain) sequence. Its antigen is not identified. CDR3 length: 13 amino acids. V lost 5 bases to trimming and J lost 8 bases, with 15 bases between them. In germline, CDR1 is MNHEY, CDR2 SVGAGI. This entry is derived from a study of PD-L1 blockade in urothelial cancer. General study results and limits: By 3 weeks, tumor-associated blood clones had expanded more in durable-benefit patients. Below-median blood TCR clonality before treatment forecast better survival.

Assay used: immunoSEQ multiplex PCR; TCRdb lists only in-frame clones, some missing. The sample shows tens of thousands of clones, roughly four fifths of them seen only once. Sequenced here: PBMCs, sampled around atezolizumab (anti-PD-L1) treatment. This clonotype was sampled from a man aged 65 to 85 with urothelial cancer. This chain joins TRBV6-5 and TRBJ1-2; tentative D call: TRBD1 (6 bases). The CDR3 coding sequence is TGTGCCAGCAGTCCACAGGGTTTCGGGGGCTACACCTTC. Translation: CASSPQGFGGYTF.